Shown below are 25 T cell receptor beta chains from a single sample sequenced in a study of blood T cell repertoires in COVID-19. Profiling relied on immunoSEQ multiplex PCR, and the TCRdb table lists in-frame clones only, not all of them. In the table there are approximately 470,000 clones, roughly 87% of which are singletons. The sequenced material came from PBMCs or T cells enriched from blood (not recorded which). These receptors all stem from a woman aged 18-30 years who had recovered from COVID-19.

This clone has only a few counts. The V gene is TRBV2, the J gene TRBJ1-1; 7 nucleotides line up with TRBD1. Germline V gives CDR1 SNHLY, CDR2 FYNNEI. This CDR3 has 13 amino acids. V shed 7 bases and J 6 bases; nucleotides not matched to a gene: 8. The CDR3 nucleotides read TGTGCCAGCAAAGGCGACAGGGTCGCTGAAGCTTTCTTT. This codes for CASKGDRVAEAFF.

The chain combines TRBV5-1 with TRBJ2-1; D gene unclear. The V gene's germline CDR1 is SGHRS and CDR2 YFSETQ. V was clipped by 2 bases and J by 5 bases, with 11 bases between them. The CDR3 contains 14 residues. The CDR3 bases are TGCGCCAGCAGCTTTGGAACAGATAACAATGAGCAGTTCTTC. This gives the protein CASSFGTDNNEQFF.

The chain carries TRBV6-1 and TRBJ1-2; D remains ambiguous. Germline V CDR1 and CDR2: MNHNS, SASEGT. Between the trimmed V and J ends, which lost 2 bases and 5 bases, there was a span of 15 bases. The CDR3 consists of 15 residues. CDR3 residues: CASSESLTEKYGYTF. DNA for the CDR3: TGTGCCAGCAGTGAATCCCTAACAGAAAAGTATGGCTACACCTTC.

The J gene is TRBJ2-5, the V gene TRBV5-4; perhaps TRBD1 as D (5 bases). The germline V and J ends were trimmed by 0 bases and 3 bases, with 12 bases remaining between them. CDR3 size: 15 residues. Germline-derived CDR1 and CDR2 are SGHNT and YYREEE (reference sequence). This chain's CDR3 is CASSLATIGEETQYF. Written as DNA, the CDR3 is TGTGCCAGCAGCTTGGCCACGATAGGGGAAGAGACCCAGTACTTC. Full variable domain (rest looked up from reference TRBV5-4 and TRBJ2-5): ETGVTQSPTHLIKTRGQQVTLRCSSQSGHNTVSWYQQALGQGPQFIFQYYREEENGRGNFPPRFSGLQFPNYSSELNVNALELDDSALYLCASSLATIGEETQYFGPGTRLLVL.

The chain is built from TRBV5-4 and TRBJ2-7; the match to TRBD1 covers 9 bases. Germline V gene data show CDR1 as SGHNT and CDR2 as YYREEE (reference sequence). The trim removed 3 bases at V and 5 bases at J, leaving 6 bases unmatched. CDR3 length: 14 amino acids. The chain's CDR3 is CASSWTGVSDEQYF. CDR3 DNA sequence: TGTGCCAGCAGCTGGACAGGGGTAAGCGACGAGCAGTACTTC.

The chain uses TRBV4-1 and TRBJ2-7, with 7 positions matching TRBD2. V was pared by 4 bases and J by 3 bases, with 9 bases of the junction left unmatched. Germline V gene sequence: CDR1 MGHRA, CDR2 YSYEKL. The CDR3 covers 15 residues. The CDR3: CASSRAGLANYEQYF. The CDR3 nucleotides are TGCGCCAGCAGCCGAGCGGGATTAGCGAACTACGAGCAGTACTTC.

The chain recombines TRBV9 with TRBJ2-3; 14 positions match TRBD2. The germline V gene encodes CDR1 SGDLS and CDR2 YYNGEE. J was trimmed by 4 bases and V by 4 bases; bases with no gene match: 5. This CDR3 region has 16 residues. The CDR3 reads CASSRTSGGPPDTQYF. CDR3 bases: TGTGCCAGCAGCCGGACTAGCGGGGGGCCTCCAGATACGCAGTATTTT.

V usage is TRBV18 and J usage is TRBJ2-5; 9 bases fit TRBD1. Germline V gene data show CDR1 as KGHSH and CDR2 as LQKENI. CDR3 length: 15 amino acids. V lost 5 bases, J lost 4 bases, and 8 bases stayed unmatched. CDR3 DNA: TGTGCCAGCTCAATACAGGGGGCGCAGACAGAGACCCAGTACTTC. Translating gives CASSIQGAQTETQYF.

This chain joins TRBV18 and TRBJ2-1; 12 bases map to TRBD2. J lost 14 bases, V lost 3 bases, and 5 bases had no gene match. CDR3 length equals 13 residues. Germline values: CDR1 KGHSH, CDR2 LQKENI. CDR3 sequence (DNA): TGTGCCAGCTCACCGGCCCCTAGCGGGGGGGAGTTCTTC. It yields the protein CASSPAPSGGEFF.

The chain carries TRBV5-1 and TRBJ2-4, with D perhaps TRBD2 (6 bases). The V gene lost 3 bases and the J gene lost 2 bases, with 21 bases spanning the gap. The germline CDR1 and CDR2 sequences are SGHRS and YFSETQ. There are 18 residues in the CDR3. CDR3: CASSSEGWGGSSKNIQYF. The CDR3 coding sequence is TGCGCCAGCAGCTCCGAGGGTTGGGGAGGTTCGTCCAAAAACATTCAGTACTTC.

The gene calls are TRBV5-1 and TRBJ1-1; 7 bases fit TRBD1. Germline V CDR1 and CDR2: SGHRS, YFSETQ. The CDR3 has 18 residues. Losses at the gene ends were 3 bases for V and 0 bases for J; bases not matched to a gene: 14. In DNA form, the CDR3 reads TGCGCCAGCAGCTCCTGGACAGGACCTGAGGTTATGAACACTGAAGCTTTCTTT. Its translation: CASSSWTGPEVMNTEAFF. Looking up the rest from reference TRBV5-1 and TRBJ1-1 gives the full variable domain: KAGVTQTPRYLIKTRGQQVTLSCSPISGHRSVSWYQQTPGQGLQFLFEYFSETQRNKGNFPGRFSGRQFSNSRSEMNVSTLELGDSALYLCASSSWTGPEVMNTEAFFGQGTRLTVV.

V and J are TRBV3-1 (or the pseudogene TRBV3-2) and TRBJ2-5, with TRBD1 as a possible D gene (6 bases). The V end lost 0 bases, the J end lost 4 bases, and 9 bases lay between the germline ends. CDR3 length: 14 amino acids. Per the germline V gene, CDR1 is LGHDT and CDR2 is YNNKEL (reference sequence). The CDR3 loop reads CASSQEGRGETQYF. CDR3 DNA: TGTGCCAGCAGCCAAGAGGGCAGGGGAGAGACCCAGTACTTC.

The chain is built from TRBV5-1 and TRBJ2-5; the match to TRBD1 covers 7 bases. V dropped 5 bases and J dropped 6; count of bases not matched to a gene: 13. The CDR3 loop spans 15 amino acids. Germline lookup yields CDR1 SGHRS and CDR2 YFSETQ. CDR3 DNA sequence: TGCGCCAGCAGTCCTGGGGACGCAGGGGGAAAGACCCAGTACTTC. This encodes CASSPGDAGGKTQYF.

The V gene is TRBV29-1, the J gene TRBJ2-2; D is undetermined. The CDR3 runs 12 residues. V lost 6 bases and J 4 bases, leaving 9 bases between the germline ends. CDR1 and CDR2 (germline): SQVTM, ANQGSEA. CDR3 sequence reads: CSVVYSTGELFF. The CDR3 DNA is TGCAGCGTCGTGTACAGCACCGGGGAGCTGTTTTTT.

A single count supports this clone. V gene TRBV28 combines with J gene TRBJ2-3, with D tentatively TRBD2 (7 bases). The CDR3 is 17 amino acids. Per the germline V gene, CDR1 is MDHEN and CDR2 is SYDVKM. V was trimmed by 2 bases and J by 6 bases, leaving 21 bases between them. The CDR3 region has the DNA TGTGCCAGCAGTTTACTTCATAGTGGGGGGGCCCGGGATACGCAGTATTTT. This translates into CASSLLHSGGARDTQYF.

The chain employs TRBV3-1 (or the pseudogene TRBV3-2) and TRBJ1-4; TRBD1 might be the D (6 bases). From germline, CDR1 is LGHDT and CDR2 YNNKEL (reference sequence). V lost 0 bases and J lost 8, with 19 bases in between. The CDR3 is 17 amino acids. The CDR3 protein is CASSQDRLGASGEKLFF. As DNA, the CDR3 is TGTGCCAGCAGCCAAGATCGTCTGGGGGCGAGTGGGGAAAAACTGTTTTTT.

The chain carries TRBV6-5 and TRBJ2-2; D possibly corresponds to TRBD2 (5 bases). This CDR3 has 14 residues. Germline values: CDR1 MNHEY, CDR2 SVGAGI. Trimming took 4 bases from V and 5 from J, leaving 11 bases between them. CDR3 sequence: CASSWVTGTGELFF. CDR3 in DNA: TGTGCCAGCAGTTGGGTGACGGGGACCGGGGAGCTGTTTTTT.

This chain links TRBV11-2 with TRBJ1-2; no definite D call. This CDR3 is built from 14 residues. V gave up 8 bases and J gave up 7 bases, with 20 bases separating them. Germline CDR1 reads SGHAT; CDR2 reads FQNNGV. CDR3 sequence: CASSYREGTFGYTF. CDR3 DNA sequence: TGTGCCAGCTCCTACCGGGAGGGAACTTTTGGCTACACCTTC.

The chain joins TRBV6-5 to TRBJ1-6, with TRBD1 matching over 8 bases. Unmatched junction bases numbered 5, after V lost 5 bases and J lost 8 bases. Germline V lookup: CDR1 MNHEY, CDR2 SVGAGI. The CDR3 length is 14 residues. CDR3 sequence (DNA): TGTGCCAGCAGTCCAGGGGGCCCTCATTCACCCCTCCACTTT. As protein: CASSPGGPHSPLHF.

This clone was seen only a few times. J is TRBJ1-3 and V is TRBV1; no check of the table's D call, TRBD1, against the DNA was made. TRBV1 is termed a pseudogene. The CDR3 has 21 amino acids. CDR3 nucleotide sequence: TGCACCAGCAGCCAAGATCCCGACAGGCTTCTCCATACCCCCTCTGGAAACACCATATATTTT. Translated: CTSSQDPDRLLHTPSGNTIYF.

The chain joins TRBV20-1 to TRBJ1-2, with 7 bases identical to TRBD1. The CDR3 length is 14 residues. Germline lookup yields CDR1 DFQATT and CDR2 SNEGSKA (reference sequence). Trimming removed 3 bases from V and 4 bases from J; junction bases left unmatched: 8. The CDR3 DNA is TGCAGTGCTAGTACCAGGACAGGTCCCTATGGCTACACCTTC. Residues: CSASTRTGPYGYTF.

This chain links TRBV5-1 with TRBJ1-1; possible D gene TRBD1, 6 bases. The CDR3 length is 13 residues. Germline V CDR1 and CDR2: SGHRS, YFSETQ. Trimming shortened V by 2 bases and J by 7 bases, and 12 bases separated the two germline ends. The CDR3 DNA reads TGCGCCAGCAGCTTAGGGGGGGATAATGAAGCTTTCTTT. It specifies CASSLGGDNEAFF.

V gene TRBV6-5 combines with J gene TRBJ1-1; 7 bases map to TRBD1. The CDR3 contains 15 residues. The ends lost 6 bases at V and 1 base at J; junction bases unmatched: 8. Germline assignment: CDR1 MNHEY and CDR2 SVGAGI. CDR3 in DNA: TGTGCCAGCAGGCATCCACAGGGGCCGAACACTGAAGCTTTCTTT. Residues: CASRHPQGPNTEAFF.

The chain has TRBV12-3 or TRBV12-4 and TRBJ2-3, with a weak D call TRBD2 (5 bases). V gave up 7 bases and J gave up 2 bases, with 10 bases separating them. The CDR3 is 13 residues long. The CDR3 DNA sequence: TGTGCCAGCACCCTCGGGAACACAGATACGCAGTATTTT. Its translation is CASTLGNTDTQYF.

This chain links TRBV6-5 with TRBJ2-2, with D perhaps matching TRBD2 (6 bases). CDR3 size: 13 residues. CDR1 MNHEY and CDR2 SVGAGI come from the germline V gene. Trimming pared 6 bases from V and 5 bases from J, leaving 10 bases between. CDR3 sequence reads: CASSNGRTGELFF. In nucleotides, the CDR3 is TGTGCCAGCAGCAATGGGAGGACCGGGGAGCTGTTTTTT.